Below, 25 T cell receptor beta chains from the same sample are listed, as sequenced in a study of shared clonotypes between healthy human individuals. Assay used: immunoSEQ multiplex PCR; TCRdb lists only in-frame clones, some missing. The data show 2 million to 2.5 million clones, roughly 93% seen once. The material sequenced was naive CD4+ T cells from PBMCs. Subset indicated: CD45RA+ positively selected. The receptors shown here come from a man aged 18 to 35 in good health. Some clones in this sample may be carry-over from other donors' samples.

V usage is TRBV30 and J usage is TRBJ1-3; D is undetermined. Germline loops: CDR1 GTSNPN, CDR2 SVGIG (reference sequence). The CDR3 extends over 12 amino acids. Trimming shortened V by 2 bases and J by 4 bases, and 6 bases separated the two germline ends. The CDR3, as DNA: TGTGCCTGGAGTATGCGGGGAAACACCATATATTTT. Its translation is CAWSMRGNTIYF.

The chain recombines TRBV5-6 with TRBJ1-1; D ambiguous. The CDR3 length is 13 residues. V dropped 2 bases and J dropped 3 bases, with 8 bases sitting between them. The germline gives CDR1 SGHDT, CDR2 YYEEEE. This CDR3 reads CASSFTQYTEAFF. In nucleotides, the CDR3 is TGTGCCAGCAGCTTCACCCAATACACTGAAGCTTTCTTT.

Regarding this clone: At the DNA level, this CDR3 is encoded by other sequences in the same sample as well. The CDR3 DNA reads TGTGCCAGCAGTTACACCAGGGGGCAAGAGACCCAGTACTTC. It yields the protein CASSYTRGQETQYF. The rearrangement uses TRBV6-5 and TRBJ2-5; 7 bases line up with TRBD1. The CDR3 extends over 14 amino acids. Germline CDR1 MNHEY, CDR2 SVGAGI. V shed 2 bases, J shed 2 bases, and the junction held 2 bases outside the gene matches.

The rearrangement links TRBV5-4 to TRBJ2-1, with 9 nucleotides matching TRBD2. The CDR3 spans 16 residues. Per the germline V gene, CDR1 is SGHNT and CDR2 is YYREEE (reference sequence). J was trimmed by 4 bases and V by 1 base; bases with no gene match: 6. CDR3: CASSLSGTSSYNEQFF. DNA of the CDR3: TGTGCCAGCAGCTTGAGTGGGACTAGCTCGTACAATGAGCAGTTCTTC.

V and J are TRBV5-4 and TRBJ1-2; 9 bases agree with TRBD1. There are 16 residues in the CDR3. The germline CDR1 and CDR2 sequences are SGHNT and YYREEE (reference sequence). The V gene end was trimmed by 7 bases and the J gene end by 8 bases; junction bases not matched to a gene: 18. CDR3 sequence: CASYEDRTGGRGGYTF. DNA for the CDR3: TGTGCCAGCTACGAGGATAGAACAGGGGGCAGAGGGGGCTACACCTTC.

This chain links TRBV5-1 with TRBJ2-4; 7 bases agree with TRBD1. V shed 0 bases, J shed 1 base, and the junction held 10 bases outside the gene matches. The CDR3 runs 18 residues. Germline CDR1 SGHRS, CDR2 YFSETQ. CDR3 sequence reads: CASSLDVNRGMAKNIQYF. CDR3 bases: TGCGCCAGCAGCTTGGATGTTAACAGGGGCATGGCCAAAAACATTCAGTACTTC.

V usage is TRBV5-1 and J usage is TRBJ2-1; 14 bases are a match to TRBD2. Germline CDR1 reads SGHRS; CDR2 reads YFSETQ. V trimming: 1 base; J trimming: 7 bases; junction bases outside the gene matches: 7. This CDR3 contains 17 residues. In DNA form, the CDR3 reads TGCGCCAGCAGCTTGTTTGGACTAGCGGGAGGTCAGAATGAGCAGTTCTTC. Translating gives CASSLFGLAGGQNEQFF.

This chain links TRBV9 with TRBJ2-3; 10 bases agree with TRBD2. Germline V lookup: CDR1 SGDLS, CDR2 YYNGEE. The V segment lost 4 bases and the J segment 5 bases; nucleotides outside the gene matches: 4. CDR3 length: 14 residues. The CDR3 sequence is CASSPRTSGDTQYF. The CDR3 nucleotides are TGTGCCAGCAGCCCCCGGACTAGCGGAGATACGCAGTATTTT.

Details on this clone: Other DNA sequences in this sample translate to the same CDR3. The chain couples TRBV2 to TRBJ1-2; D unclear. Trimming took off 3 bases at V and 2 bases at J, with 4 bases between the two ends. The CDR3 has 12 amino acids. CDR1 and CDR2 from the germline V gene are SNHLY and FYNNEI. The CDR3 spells CASSEGNYGYTF. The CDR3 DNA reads TGTGCCAGCAGTGAGGGAAACTATGGCTACACCTTC.

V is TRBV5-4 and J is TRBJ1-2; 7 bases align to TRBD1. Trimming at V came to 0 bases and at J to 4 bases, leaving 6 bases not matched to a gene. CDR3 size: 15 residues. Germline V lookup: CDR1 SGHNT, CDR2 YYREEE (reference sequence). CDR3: CASSLGGQRIYGYTF. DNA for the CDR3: TGTGCCAGCAGCTTGGGGGGACAGAGAATCTATGGCTACACCTTC.

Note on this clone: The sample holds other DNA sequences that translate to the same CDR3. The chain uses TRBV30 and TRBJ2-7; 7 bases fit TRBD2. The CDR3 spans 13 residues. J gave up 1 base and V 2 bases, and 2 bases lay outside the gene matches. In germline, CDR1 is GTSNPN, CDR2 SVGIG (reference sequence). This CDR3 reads CAWSSGGSYEQYF. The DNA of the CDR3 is TGTGCCTGGAGTTCCGGGGGGTCCTACGAGCAGTACTTC. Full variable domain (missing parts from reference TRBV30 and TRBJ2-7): SQTIHQWPATLVQPVGSPLSLECTVEGTSNPNLYWYRQAAGRGLQLLFYSVGIGQISSEVPQNLSASRPQDRQFILSSKKLLLSDSGFYLCAWSSGGSYEQYFGPGTRLTVT.

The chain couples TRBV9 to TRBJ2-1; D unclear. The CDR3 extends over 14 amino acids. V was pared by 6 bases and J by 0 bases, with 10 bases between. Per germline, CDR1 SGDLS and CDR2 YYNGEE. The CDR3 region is CASNPDLSYNEQFF. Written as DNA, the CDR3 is TGTGCCAGCAACCCGGATCTCTCCTACAATGAGCAGTTCTTC.

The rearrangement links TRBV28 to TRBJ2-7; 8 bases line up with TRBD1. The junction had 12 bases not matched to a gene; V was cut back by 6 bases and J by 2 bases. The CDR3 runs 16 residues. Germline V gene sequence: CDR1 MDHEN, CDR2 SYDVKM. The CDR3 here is CASSFAPGQATYEQYF. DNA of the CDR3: TGTGCCAGCAGCTTCGCCCCGGGACAGGCTACCTACGAGCAGTACTTC.

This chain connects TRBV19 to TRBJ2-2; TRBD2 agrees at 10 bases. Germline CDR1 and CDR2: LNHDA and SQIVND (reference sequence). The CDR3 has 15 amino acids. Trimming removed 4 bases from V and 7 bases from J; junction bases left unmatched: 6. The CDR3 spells CASSTLAGVRGELFF. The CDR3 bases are TGTGCCAGTAGTACCCTAGCGGGAGTTCGCGGGGAGCTGTTTTTT.

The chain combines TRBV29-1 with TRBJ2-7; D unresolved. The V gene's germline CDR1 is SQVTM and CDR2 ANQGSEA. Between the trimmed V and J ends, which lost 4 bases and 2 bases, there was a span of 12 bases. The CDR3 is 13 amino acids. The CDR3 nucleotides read TGCAGCGTTGTAGGAAGATTCACCTACGAGCAGTACTTC. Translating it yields CSVVGRFTYEQYF.

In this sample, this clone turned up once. This chain's CDR3 is CASSPSLGDMGELFF. CDR3 in DNA: TGCGCCAGCAGCCCCAGTCTTGGGGACATGGGGGAGCTGTTTTTT. J is TRBJ2-2 and V is TRBV5-1; maybe TRBD1 (6 bases). Germline CDR1 and CDR2: SGHRS and YFSETQ. V lost 4 bases, J lost 8 bases, and 18 bases lay in between. The CDR3 totals 15 residues. The entire variable domain, with the rest obtained from reference TRBV5-1 and TRBJ2-2, is as follows: KAGVTQTPRYLIKTRGQQVTLSCSPISGHRSVSWYQQTPGQGLQFLFEYFSETQRNKGNFPGRFSGRQFSNSRSEMNVSTLELGDSALYLCASSPSLGDMGELFFGEGSRLTVL.

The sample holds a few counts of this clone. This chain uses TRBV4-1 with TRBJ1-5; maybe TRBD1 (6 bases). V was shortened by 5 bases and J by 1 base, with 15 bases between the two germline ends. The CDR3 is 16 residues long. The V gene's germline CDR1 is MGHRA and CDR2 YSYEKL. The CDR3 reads CASSSAGDGSNQPQHF. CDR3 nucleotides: TGCGCCAGCAGCTCTGCAGGGGACGGGAGCAATCAGCCCCAGCATTTT.

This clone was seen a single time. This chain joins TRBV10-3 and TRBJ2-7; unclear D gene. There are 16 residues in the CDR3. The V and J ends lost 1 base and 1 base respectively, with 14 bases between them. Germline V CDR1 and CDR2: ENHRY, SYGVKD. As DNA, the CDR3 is TGTGCCATCAGTGAGTTCAGTGGCTTTGCGTCCTACGAGCAGTACTTC. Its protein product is CAISEFSGFASYEQYF.

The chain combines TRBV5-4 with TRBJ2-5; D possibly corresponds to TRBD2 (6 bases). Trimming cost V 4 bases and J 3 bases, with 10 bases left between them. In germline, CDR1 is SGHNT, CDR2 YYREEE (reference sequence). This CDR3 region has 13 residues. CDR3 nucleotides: TGTGCCAGCAGCACGGACTATAAAGAGACCCAGTACTTC. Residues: CASSTDYKETQYF.

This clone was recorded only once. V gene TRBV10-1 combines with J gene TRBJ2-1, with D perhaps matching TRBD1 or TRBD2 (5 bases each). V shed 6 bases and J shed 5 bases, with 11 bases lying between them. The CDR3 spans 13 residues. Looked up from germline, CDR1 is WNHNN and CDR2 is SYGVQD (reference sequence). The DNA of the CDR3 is TGCGCCAGCAGCCCCGGGACCCACAATGAGCAGTTCTTC. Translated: CASSPGTHNEQFF.

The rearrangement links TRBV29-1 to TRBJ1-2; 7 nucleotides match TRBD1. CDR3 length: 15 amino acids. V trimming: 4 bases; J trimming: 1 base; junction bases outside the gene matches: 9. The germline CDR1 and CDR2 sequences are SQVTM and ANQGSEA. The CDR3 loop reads CSVGTGGGFNYGYTF. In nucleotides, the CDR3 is TGCAGCGTTGGAACTGGAGGGGGCTTTAACTATGGCTACACCTTC.

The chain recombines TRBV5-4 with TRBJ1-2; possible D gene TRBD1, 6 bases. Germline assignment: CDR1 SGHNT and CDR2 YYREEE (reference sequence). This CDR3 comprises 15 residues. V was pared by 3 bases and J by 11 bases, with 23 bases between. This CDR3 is CASSSGGRQESGYTF. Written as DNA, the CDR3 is TGTGCCAGCAGCTCCGGTGGAAGACAGGAGTCGGGGTACACCTTC.

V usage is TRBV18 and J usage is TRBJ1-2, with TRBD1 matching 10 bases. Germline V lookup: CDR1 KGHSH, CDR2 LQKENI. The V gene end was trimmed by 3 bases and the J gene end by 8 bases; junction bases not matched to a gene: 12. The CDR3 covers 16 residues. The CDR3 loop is CASSPAPTGGAGGYTF. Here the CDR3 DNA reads TGTGCCAGCTCACCTGCCCCGACAGGGGGCGCGGGGGGCTACACCTTC.

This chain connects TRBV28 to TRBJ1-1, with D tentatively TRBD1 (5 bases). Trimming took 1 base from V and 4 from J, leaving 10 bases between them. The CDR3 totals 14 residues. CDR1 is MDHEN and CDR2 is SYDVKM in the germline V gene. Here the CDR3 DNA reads TGTGCCAGCAGTTTATACAGGTTGGTCACTGAAGCTTTCTTT. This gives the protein CASSLYRLVTEAFF.

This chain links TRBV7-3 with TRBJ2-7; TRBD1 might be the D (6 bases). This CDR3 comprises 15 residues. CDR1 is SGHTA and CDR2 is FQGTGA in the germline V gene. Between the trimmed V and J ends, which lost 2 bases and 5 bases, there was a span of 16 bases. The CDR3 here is CASSLWGQGGDEQYF. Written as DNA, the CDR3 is TGTGCCAGCAGCTTATGGGGGCAAGGAGGCGACGAGCAGTACTTC.